The 32 T cell receptor beta chains presented below share a single source sample, sequenced in a study of cytomegalovirus exposure and HLA in healthy donors. With 60 Vbeta and 13 Jbeta primers, the PCR was carried out. TCRdb keeps only in-frame clones here, not all; method: immunoSEQ multiplex PCR. The sample yields 65,000 to 100,000 clones, over 60% seen once. Material for sequencing was PBMCs. All receptors come from a female donor in good health and CMV-seronegative.

The V and J genes are TRBV18 and TRBJ1-1; D may be TRBD1 (5 bases). There are 15 residues in the CDR3. Germline assignment: CDR1 KGHSH and CDR2 LQKENI. V lost 1 base, J lost 1 base, and 10 bases lay in between. In DNA, the CDR3 is TGTGCCAGCTCACCACAAAGGGGAGGGAACACTGAAGCTTTCTTT. Its translation is CASSPQRGGNTEAFF.

The J gene is TRBJ1-1, the V gene TRBV19; a weak D match, TRBD1 (6 bases). V dropped 7 bases and J dropped 0 bases, with 15 bases sitting between them. This CDR3 is built from 15 residues. Germline V CDR1 and CDR2: LNHDA, SQIVND (reference sequence). As DNA, the CDR3 is TGTGCCAGTAAGAGGACAGCCCCTATGAACACTGAAGCTTTCTTT. Amino acids: CASKRTAPMNTEAFF.

This chain links TRBV5-5 with TRBJ2-3, with D perhaps TRBD2 (6 bases). CDR1 is SGHKS and CDR2 is YYEKEE in the germline V gene (reference sequence). This CDR3 is built from 17 residues. Between the trimmed V and J ends, which lost 4 bases and 4 bases, there was a span of 22 bases. This CDR3 is CASSPLRLDLRADTQYF. The CDR3 nucleotides read TGTGCCAGCAGCCCGCTTCGACTAGATCTCAGGGCAGATACGCAGTATTTT.

The V and J genes are TRBV4-1 and TRBJ1-2, with D unresolved. Trimming removed 0 bases at V and 4 bases at J, with 3 bases between. Germline loops: CDR1 MGHRA, CDR2 YSYEKL. This CDR3 has 12 amino acids. CDR3 nucleotide sequence: TGCGCCAGCAGCCAAGATCTCTATGGCTACACCTTC. The encoded protein is CASSQDLYGYTF.

This chain connects TRBV29-1 to TRBJ1-5; 8 bases are a match to TRBD1. V gave up 6 bases and J gave up 6 bases; unmatched junction bases: 10. The germline CDR1 and CDR2 sequences are SQVTM and ANQGSEA. CDR3 size: 14 residues. The CDR3 protein is CSVSIGQGLQPQHF. The CDR3 nucleotides read TGCAGCGTCTCCATAGGACAGGGTCTTCAGCCCCAGCATTTT.

This clone was seen only a few times. The CDR3 is CASSGAGTSGLETQYF. The CDR3 DNA reads TGTGCCAGCAGCGGGGCCGGGACTAGCGGGTTGGAAACCCAGTACTTC. V gene TRBV5-4 combines with J gene TRBJ2-5; TRBD2 aligns across 12 bases. With V trimmed by 4 bases and J by 8 bases, 12 bases remained unmatched. Germline CDR1 reads SGHNT; CDR2 reads YYREEE (reference sequence). This CDR3 region has 16 residues.

This chain links TRBV19 with TRBJ2-2; possible D gene TRBD1, 6 bases. CDR1 is LNHDA and CDR2 is SQIVND in the germline V gene (reference sequence). The ends were cut back, 0 bases at V and 4 bases at J, with 6 bases in the middle. There are 14 residues in the CDR3. CDR3 nucleotide sequence: TGTGCCAGTAGTATAGACAGGGGCACCGGGGAGCTGTTTTTT. Amino acids: CASSIDRGTGELFF.

The CDR3 DNA is TGTGCCAGCAGTTACGAAGGGCAGGGGGCGCGGGAGACCCAGTACTTC. Translated: CASSYEGQGARETQYF. This rearrangement joins TRBV6-5 to TRBJ2-5, with TRBD1 matching 8 bases. Germline assignment: CDR1 MNHEY and CDR2 SVGAGI. Germline trimming cut 2 bases from V and 5 bases from J; bases unmatched to any gene: 10. The CDR3 is made up of 16 amino acids.

J is TRBJ1-2 and V is TRBV18; TRBD1 is a possible D gene (5 bases). The V end lost 3 bases, the J end lost 4 bases, and 12 bases lay between the germline ends. The germline CDR1 and CDR2 sequences are KGHSH and LQKENI. The CDR3 is made up of 14 amino acids. The CDR3 region is CASSPSRAFYGYTF. In DNA, the CDR3 is TGTGCCAGCTCACCGAGCAGGGCTTTCTATGGCTACACCTTC.

Only one count was recorded for this clone. The gene calls are TRBV18 and TRBJ1-5; 8 bases match TRBD1. The CDR3 consists of 16 residues. CDR1 KGHSH and CDR2 LQKENI come from the germline V gene. Trimming cost V 6 bases and J 1 base; bases outside gene matches: 8. DNA of the CDR3: TGTGCCAGCTCGCCTCAGGGGGCGCTAAGCAATCAGCCCCAGCATTTT. Translating it yields CASSPQGALSNQPQHF.

The genes are TRBV18 and TRBJ1-2; D is unclear. CDR1 is KGHSH, CDR2 LQKENI, per germline. V was pared by 1 base and J by 0 bases, with 9 bases between. The CDR3 loop spans 15 amino acids. The CDR3, as DNA: TGTGCCAGCTCACCACAAACAGAAGCTAACTATGGCTACACCTTC. This translates into CASSPQTEANYGYTF.

There are a few counts of this clone. The chain uses TRBV10-3 and TRBJ1-5, with 9 bases lining up with TRBD1. The trim removed 6 bases at V and 3 bases at J, leaving 6 bases unmatched. This CDR3 spans 15 amino acids. CDR1 ENHRY and CDR2 SYGVKD come from the germline V gene. CDR3 sequence reads: CAIRDDRGSNQPQHF. CDR3 DNA sequence: TGTGCCATCAGGGATGACAGGGGGTCCAATCAGCCCCAGCATTTT.

The genes are TRBV5-4 and TRBJ2-5; tentative D call: TRBD1 (5 bases). CDR1 is SGHNT, CDR2 YYREEE, per germline (reference sequence). The CDR3 totals 14 residues. Trimming pared 0 bases from V and 10 bases from J, leaving 16 bases between. The CDR3 protein is CASSLGTPDSLQYF. CDR3 in DNA: TGTGCCAGCAGCTTGGGGACACCCGATTCCCTCCAGTACTTC.

V and J are TRBV15 and TRBJ1-3; D uncertain. V lost 0 bases and J lost 0, with 9 bases in between. The V gene's germline CDR1 is LNHNV and CDR2 YYDKDF (reference sequence). This CDR3 contains 16 residues. The CDR3 coding sequence is TGTGCCACCAGCAGAGATACGGTGCTCTCTGGAAACACCATATATTTT. It is translated as CATSRDTVLSGNTIYF.

V usage is TRBV7-2 and J usage is TRBJ2-7; TRBD2 matches 10 bases. The CDR3 consists of 13 residues. Trimming took 1 base from V and 9 from J; bases not matched to a gene: 3. Germline V gene lookup returns CDR1 SGHTA and CDR2 FQGNSA. The CDR3 here is CASSLDRLAGQYF. CDR3 DNA sequence: TGTGCCAGCAGCTTAGACCGACTAGCGGGGCAGTACTTC.

This chain links TRBV6-1 with TRBJ1-2; 8 nucleotides align to TRBD1. The V gene end was trimmed by 1 base and the J gene end by 7 bases; junction bases not matched to a gene: 2. From germline, CDR1 is MNHNS and CDR2 SASEGT. This CDR3 is built from 13 residues. DNA of the CDR3: TGTGCCAGCAGTGAAGGGACAGGGTTTGGCTACACCTTC. The encoded protein is CASSEGTGFGYTF.

The rearrangement joins TRBV9 to TRBJ2-5; TRBD1 aligns across 8 bases. Per the germline V gene, CDR1 is SGDLS and CDR2 is YYNGEE. Germline trimming cut 4 bases from V and 5 bases from J; bases unmatched to any gene: 10. The CDR3 extends over 15 amino acids. The CDR3 is CASSLPPGGSETQYF. In DNA form, the CDR3 reads TGTGCCAGCAGCCTTCCACCAGGGGGCTCGGAGACCCAGTACTTC.

V is TRBV5-1 and J is TRBJ2-5; D ambiguous. Germline values: CDR1 SGHRS, CDR2 YFSETQ. This CDR3 has 13 residues. The V gene lost 4 bases and the J gene lost 5 bases, with 12 bases spanning the gap. DNA for the CDR3: TGCGCCAGCAGCGGCGCGGCCGGCGAGACCCAGTACTTC. Its protein is CASSGAAGETQYF.

The chain has TRBV7-6 and TRBJ2-3, with TRBD1 as a possible D gene (6 bases). Trimming left V 1 base short and J 3 bases short, with 11 bases between. The CDR3 runs 15 residues. From germline, CDR1 is SGHVS and CDR2 FNYEAQ. CDR3 sequence: CASSLGTDPTDTQYF. The CDR3 DNA sequence: TGTGCCAGCAGCTTAGGGACAGACCCGACAGATACGCAGTATTTT.

The chain uses TRBV4-2 and TRBJ2-3; 7 bases agree with TRBD2. The CDR3 loop spans 14 amino acids. Germline-derived CDR1 and CDR2 are LGHNA and YNFKEQ. After removal of 0 bases from V and 5 bases from J, the junction contained 2 bases not matched to a gene. The CDR3 region has the DNA TGTGCCAGCAGCCAAGATACTAGCGAAGATACGCAGTATTTT. Its protein is CASSQDTSEDTQYF.

The rearrangement links TRBV7-3 to TRBJ1-2, with no clear D. Germline V lookup: CDR1 SGHTA, CDR2 FQGTGA. Trimming shortened V by 5 bases and J by 1 base, and 14 bases separated the two germline ends. The CDR3 covers 15 residues. The CDR3 sequence: CASSPIGTVNYGYTF. CDR3 nucleotides: TGTGCCAGCAGCCCAATAGGAACAGTTAACTATGGCTACACCTTC. The whole variable domain, filled in from reference TRBV7-3 and TRBJ1-2, reads GAGVSQTPSNKVTEKGKYVELRCDPISGHTALYWYRQSLGQGPEFLIYFQGTGAADDSGLPNDRFFAVRPEGSVSTLKIQRTERGDSAVYLCASSPIGTVNYGYTFGSGTRLTVV.

The rearrangement links TRBV7-9 to TRBJ2-7; possible D gene TRBD2, 6 bases. The V end was cut by 3 bases, the J end by 4 bases, with 16 bases between. This CDR3 contains 15 residues. In germline, CDR1 is SEHNR, CDR2 FQNEAQ (reference sequence). The CDR3 sequence: CASSLAPGGLYEQYF. CDR3 sequence (DNA): TGTGCCAGCAGCTTGGCTCCTGGGGGACTTTACGAGCAGTACTTC.

This chain connects TRBV28 to TRBJ1-1, with D possibly TRBD1 on 5 matching bases. The CDR3 totals 12 residues. Trimming stripped 4 bases from V and 4 bases from J, with 7 bases between. CDR1 and CDR2 (germline): MDHEN, SYDVKM. CDR3 region: CASSSGFTEAFF. For the CDR3, the DNA is TGTGCCAGCAGTTCAGGGTTCACTGAAGCTTTCTTT.

The CDR3 DNA reads TGTGCCAGCAGTGAATCGGGGAACACTGAAGCTTTCTTT. Encoded protein: CASSESGNTEAFF. The rearrangement joins TRBV6-1 to TRBJ1-1; D uncertain. Germline assignment: CDR1 MNHNS and CDR2 SASEGT. V lost 2 bases, J lost 1 base, and 5 bases lay in between. The CDR3 is 13 residues long.

This clone showed up just once. The chain carries TRBV5-1 and TRBJ2-7; D is unresolved. Germline lookup yields CDR1 SGHRS and CDR2 YFSETQ. The V and J ends lost 0 bases and 6 bases respectively, with 16 bases between them. CDR3 length: 15 residues. The CDR3 DNA is TGCGCCAGCAGCTTGGTCCCCTACTCCGGCGGCGAGCAGTACTTC. Translating it yields CASSLVPYSGGEQYF.

Only one count was recorded for this clone. The chain couples TRBV2 to TRBJ1-1, with 9 bases aligning to TRBD1. The ends lost 7 bases at V and 2 bases at J; junction bases unmatched: 5. This CDR3 region has 14 residues. CDR1 SNHLY and CDR2 FYNNEI come from the germline V gene. The CDR3 region is CASTPGQGNTEAFF. As DNA, the CDR3 is TGTGCCAGCACCCCGGGACAGGGAAACACTGAAGCTTTCTTT.

In this sample, this clone turned up a few times. In DNA, the CDR3 is TGCGCCAGCAGCCCGTCGATGGTTAGCACTGAAGCTTTCTTT. Translation gives CASSPSMVSTEAFF. The chain is built from TRBV4-3 and TRBJ1-1; D ambiguous. Trimming removed 4 bases at V and 4 bases at J, with 13 bases between. Germline CDR1 is LGHNA and CDR2 is YSLEER. The CDR3 is made up of 14 amino acids.

The V and J genes are TRBV7-9 and TRBJ2-5; D remains ambiguous. Germline CDR1 SEHNR, CDR2 FQNEAQ (reference sequence). V was cut by 7 bases and J by 3 bases, with 6 bases left in between. The CDR3 extends over 11 amino acids. CDR3 sequence (DNA): TGTGCCAGCACCTTTAAAGAGACCCAGTACTTC. Translated, it gives CASTFKETQYF.

The chain is built from TRBV28 and TRBJ1-4; D gene ambiguous. CDR3 size: 14 residues. Germline CDR1 reads MDHEN; CDR2 reads SYDVKM. Deletions cut 2 bases from V and 8 bases from J, with 12 bases between. The CDR3 sequence is CASSLGRLFEKLFF. The CDR3 DNA follows: TGTGCCAGCAGTTTAGGCAGGTTGTTCGAAAAACTGTTTTTT.

The chain uses TRBV27 and TRBJ1-2; the match to TRBD1 covers 7 bases. The V gene end was trimmed by 8 bases and the J gene end by 7 bases; junction bases not matched to a gene: 10. The CDR3 length is 13 residues. Germline loops: CDR1 MNHEY, CDR2 SMNVEV (reference sequence). The CDR3 sequence is CASAIIQGSGYTF. DNA of the CDR3: TGTGCCAGCGCTATCATACAGGGGAGTGGCTACACCTTC.

The chain employs TRBV7-2 and TRBJ2-7; 8 nucleotides line up with TRBD1. The CDR3 has 16 amino acids. Germline CDR1 SGHTA, CDR2 FQGNSA. V trimming: 1 base; J trimming: 4 bases; junction bases outside the gene matches: 9. The CDR3 DNA is TGTGCCAGCAGCTTAGGGCCCGGACAGGGCCCTTACGAGCAGTACTTC. Residues: CASSLGPGQGPYEQYF.

The V gene is TRBV19, the J gene TRBJ2-7; no clear D gene. The V gene's germline CDR1 is LNHDA and CDR2 SQIVND (reference sequence). V was pared by 2 bases and J by 2 bases, with 10 bases between. The CDR3 covers 14 residues. The CDR3 sequence: CASSIRGVPYEQYF. In nucleotides, the CDR3 is TGTGCCAGTAGTATACGCGGCGTGCCCTACGAGCAGTACTTC.